A selection of T cell receptor beta chains follows, all from one sample in a study of cytomegalovirus exposure and HLA in healthy donors. Assay: immunoSEQ multiplex PCR; the TCRdb copy retains only in-frame clones and omits some. The sample yields about 190,000 clones, about 85% seen once. Sequencing was done on a sample of PBMCs. Receptor source: a boy aged 2 to 10 in good health and CMV-seronegative. Both conserved end residues are part of each CDR3. Each record gives: clone size, V gene, CDR3 protein. Only part of the rows carry a size: once, few, many, or a class if the clone is expanded.

abundance: NA
v_gene: TRBV6-1
CDR3aa: CASRDGGGNQPQHF

abundance: NA
v_gene: TRBV10-3
CDR3aa: CAISEKAWGGEQFF

abundance: NA
v_gene: TRBV30
CDR3aa: CAWSVADRINSPLHF

abundance: NA
v_gene: TRBV16
CDR3aa: CASSLALAGGTDTQYF

abundance: NA
v_gene: TRBV13
CDR3aa: CASSFSGTEAFF

abundance: NA
v_gene: TRBV2
CDR3aa: CASKPNTGELFF

abundance: NA
v_gene: TRBV2
CDR3aa: CASSLHQSTGNTEAFF

abundance: NA
v_gene: TRBV19
CDR3aa: CASSLRYSNQPQHF

abundance: NA
v_gene: TRBV28
CDR3aa: CASSIPGTGGHEQYF

abundance: few
v_gene: TRBV7-6
CDR3aa: CASSLIGTGTLSSGNTIYF

abundance: NA
v_gene: TRBV6-5
CDR3aa: CASRRDRSSPLHF

abundance: NA
v_gene: TRBV5-4
CDR3aa: CASSYRGPMNTGELFF

abundance: NA
v_gene: TRBV6-5
CDR3aa: CASRTPPGNTEAFF

abundance: NA
v_gene: TRBV5-1
CDR3aa: CASSPGQGDTQAFF

abundance: NA
v_gene: TRBV28
CDR3aa: CASSYIGGAYGYTF

abundance: NA
v_gene: TRBV5-4
CDR3aa: CASSHLAGGHNEQFF

abundance: once
v_gene: TRBV4-2
CDR3aa: CASSQDRSSPLHF

abundance: NA
v_gene: TRBV27
CDR3aa: CASSLGTTSSYEQYF

abundance: NA
v_gene: TRBV19
CDR3aa: CASSVSWGSLGQPQHF

abundance: once
v_gene: TRBV7-9
CDR3aa: CASSLGGAEANEKLFF

abundance: NA
v_gene: TRBV4-1
CDR3aa: CASSQEGQGAAGGYTF

abundance: NA
v_gene: TRBV28
CDR3aa: CASSLAGGQPQHF

abundance: NA
v_gene: TRBV30
CDR3aa: CAWSWQGNEKLFF

abundance: few
v_gene: TRBV9
CDR3aa: CASSVDPSGATYEQFF

abundance: NA
v_gene: TRBV10-1
CDR3aa: CASSPGQGLDTQYF

abundance: NA
v_gene: TRBV27
CDR3aa: CASRVVSVNTEAFF

abundance: NA
v_gene: TRBV6-5
CDR3aa: CASQSGGEKLFF

abundance: once
v_gene: TRBV28
CDR3aa: CASSLSPGFYGYTF

abundance: NA
v_gene: TRBV19
CDR3aa: CASSIFVGNSNIQYF

abundance: NA
v_gene: TRBV16
CDR3aa: CASSQSSSVAVQYF

abundance: NA
v_gene: TRBV15
CDR3aa: CATSGGQVSYNEQFF

abundance: NA
v_gene: TRBV5-1
CDR3aa: CASSFQAGVSTGELFF

abundance: NA
v_gene: TRBV25-1
CDR3aa: CASSEQGYGYTF

abundance: few
v_gene: TRBV28
CDR3aa: CASRDSRNYGYTF

abundance: NA
v_gene: TRBV15
CDR3aa: CATSGDGFSGNTIYF

abundance: NA
v_gene: TRBV5-1
CDR3aa: CASTALGGGRRNTEAFF

abundance: NA
v_gene: TRBV6-6
CDR3aa: CASSPQGTDEKLFF

abundance: NA
v_gene: TRBV4-1
CDR3aa: CASSSIRGETQYF

abundance: once
v_gene: TRBV9
CDR3aa: CASSVGPTGEQYF

abundance: NA
v_gene: TRBV6-4
CDR3aa: CASSELAGSYNEQFF

abundance: NA
v_gene: TRBV28
CDR3aa: CASSNRGARDEQFF

abundance: NA
v_gene: TRBV6-5
CDR3aa: CASRVDRANQPQHF

abundance: NA
v_gene: TRBV7-2
CDR3aa: CASSQTRTGFSYNEQFF

abundance: NA
v_gene: TRBV2
CDR3aa: CATLGRQGYEQYF

abundance: NA
v_gene: TRBV4-1
CDR3aa: CASRQLATDTQYF

abundance: once
v_gene: TRBV4-1
CDR3aa: CASSQVGGPKLHGYTF